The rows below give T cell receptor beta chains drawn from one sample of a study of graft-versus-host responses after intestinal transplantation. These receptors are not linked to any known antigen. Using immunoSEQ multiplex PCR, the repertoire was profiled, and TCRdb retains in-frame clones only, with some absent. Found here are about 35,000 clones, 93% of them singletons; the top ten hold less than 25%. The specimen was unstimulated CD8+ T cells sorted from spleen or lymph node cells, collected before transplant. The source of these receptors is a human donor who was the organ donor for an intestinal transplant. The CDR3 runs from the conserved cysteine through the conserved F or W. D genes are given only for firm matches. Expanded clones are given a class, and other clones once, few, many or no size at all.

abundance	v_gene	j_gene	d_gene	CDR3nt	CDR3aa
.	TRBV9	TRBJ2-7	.	TGTGCCAGCAGCGTCGCGGGCGGGCCCACCTACGAGCAGTACTTC	CASSVAGGPTYEQYF
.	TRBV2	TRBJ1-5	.	TGTGCCAGCAGTGAACGCAGGGTAGATCAGCCCCAGCATTTT	CASSERRVDQPQHF
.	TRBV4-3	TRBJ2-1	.	TGCGCCAGCAGGTCACGGGAGACCCCGGGGAATGAGCAGTTCTTC	CASRSRETPGNEQFF
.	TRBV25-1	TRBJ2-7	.	TGTGCCAGCAGTGACGGGTACGAGCAGTACTTC	CASSDGYEQYF
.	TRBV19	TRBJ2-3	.	TGTGCCAGTAGTATTGGACTAGGGGGATGGACAGATACGCAGTATTTT	CASSIGLGGWTDTQYF
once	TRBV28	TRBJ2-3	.	TGTGCCAGCAGTTTACGAGGGGGAGCAGATACGCAGTATTTT	CASSLRGGADTQYF
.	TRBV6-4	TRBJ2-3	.	TGTGCCAGCAGTGACCGGGAGACAGATACGCAGTATTTT	CASSDRETDTQYF
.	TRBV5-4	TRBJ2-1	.	TGTGCCAGCAGCTGGGGACGGTACAATGAGCAGTTCTTC	CASSWGRYNEQFF
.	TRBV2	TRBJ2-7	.	TGTGCCAGCAGTGAATGGCCCAGCGCGGGCTACGAGCAGTACTTC	CASSEWPSAGYEQYF
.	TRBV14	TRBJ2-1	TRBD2	TGTGCCAGCAGCCAACTCAGCGGGGCCGAGTACAATGAGCAGTTCTTC	CASSQLSGAEYNEQFF
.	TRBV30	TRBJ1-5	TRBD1	TGTGCCTGGAGTGTACAGGGGGCTCAGCCCCAGCATTTT	CAWSVQGAQPQHF
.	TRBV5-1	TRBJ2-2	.	TGCGCCAGCAGCCCATTTGACAGCGGAGCCACCGGGGAGCTGTTTTTT	CASSPFDSGATGELFF
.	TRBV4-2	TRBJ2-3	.	TGTGCCAGCAGCCAAGATTTGTCAGGGACGACAGATACGCAGTATTTT	CASSQDLSGTTDTQYF
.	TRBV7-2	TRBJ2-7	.	TGTGCCAGCAGCTTAATAAACCTACCTTACGAGCAGTACTTC	CASSLINLPYEQYF
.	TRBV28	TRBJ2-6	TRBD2	TGTGCCAGCAGTTTAGTTCTAGCGGGAAGCTCTGGGGCCAACGTCCCGACTTTC	CASSLVLAGSSGANVPTF
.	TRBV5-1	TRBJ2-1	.	TGCGCCAGCAGCTTGGGACTAGGTGGGAATGAGCAGTTCTTC	CASSLGLGGNEQFF
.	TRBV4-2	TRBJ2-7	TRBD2	TGTGCCAGCAGCCCCCAGTCGGGGGGGAGCTCCTACGAGCAGTACTTC	CASSPQSGGSSYEQYF
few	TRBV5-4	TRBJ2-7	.	TGTGCCAGCAGCGGGAACTCCTACGAGCAGTACTTC	CASSGNSYEQYF
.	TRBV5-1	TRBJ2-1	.	TGCGCCAGCAGCTTTAAGCCCCAGGGTAATGAGCAGTTCTTC	CASSFKPQGNEQFF
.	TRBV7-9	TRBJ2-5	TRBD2	TGTGCCAGCAGCTTAGGACCGGGACTAGGTGAGACCCAGTACTTC	CASSLGPGLGETQYF
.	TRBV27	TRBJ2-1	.	TGTGCCAGCAGTTTATACGACACCGACGATGAGCAGTTCTTC	CASSLYDTDDEQFF
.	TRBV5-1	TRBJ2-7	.	TGCGCCAGCAGCTTGGTGCCGGGGACCTTCTACGAGCAGTACTTC	CASSLVPGTFYEQYF
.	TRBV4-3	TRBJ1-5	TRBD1	TGCGCCAGCAGCCAGTCGACAGGGGCAGGGGGGCAGCCCCAGCATTTT	CASSQSTGAGGQPQHF
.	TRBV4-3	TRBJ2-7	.	TGCGCCAGCAGCCAAGATAAGGCGGTCTCCTACGAGCAGTACTTC	CASSQDKAVSYEQYF
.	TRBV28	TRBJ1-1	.	TGTGCCAGCAGCCGAATCGGGGTAGAAGCTTTCTTT	CASSRIGVEAFF
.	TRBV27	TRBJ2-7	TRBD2	TGTGCCAGCAGTTCCAGGACTAGGCCCTACGAGCAGTACTTC	CASSSRTRPYEQYF
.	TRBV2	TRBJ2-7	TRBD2	TGTGCCAGCAGTGAGGGAGGGTCCTACTACGAGCAGTACTTC	CASSEGGSYYEQYF
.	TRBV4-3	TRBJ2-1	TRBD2	TGCGCCAGCAGCCAAGACATAAGCGGGAGGGCTGGGAATGAGCAGTTCTTC	CASSQDISGRAGNEQFF
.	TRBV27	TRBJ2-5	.	TGTGCCAGCAGTCCCCGACCTGTTGAAGAGACCCAGTACTTC	CASSPRPVEETQYF
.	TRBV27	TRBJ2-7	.	TGTGCCAGCAGTTGGGGACACACCTCCTACGAGCAGTACTTC	CASSWGHTSYEQYF
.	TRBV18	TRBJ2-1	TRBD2	TGTGCCAGCTCACTTCTAGCGGGAGAAGCCTACAATGAGCAGTTCTTC	CASSLLAGEAYNEQFF
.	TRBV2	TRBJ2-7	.	TGTGCCAGCAGTGAAGGTACAGAATACTACGAGCAGTACTTC	CASSEGTEYYEQYF
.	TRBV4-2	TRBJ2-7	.	TGTGCCAGCAGCCAGGGCCTCTACGAGCAGTACTTC	CASSQGLYEQYF
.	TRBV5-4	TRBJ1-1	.	TGTGCCAGCAGCCGCGGGGGGAACACTGAAGCTTTCTTT	CASSRGGNTEAFF
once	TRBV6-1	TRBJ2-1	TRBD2	TGTGCCAGCAGTGAAAAACCAGCGGGAGTGGGTGAGCAGTTCTTC	CASSEKPAGVGEQFF
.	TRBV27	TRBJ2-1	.	TGTGCCAGCAGGGGTGGAAATGAGCAGTTCTTC	CASRGGNEQFF